This T cell receptor beta chain was sequenced for a study of beta chain features in type 1 diabetes. Germline CDR1 reads SQVTM; CDR2 reads ANQGSEA. CDR3 size: 12 residues. Study results and limitations: Healthy donors had naive, central memory and Treg TCRB repertoires that appeared less similar than those seen among patients.

Expressed TCRB transcripts were sequenced because the entire RNA isolate underwent reverse transcription. Profiled with immunoSEQ multiplex PCR; TCRdb holds only in-frame clones, not every one. The sample records 38,000 or so clones, roughly 67% being singletons. Turning to this clone: Its specificity is not known.

The collection from each donor was one heparinised blood draw averaging around 0.11 L. This sequence was found in a woman in her 30s in good health. The chain combines TRBV29-1 with TRBJ2-1; TRBD1 aligns across 7 bases. Input material: Tregs from blood. The CDR3 loop is CSLNRPGQQQFF. In DNA form, the CDR3 reads TGCAGTTTGAACCGACCGGGACAGCAGCAGTTCTTC.